Following are 32 T cell receptor beta chains from one sample sequenced in a study of blood T cell repertoires in COVID-19. TCRdb keeps only in-frame clones here, not all; method: immunoSEQ multiplex PCR. The sample has under 250,000 clones, approximately 85% seen once. Sequencing was performed on PBMCs or T cells enriched from blood (not recorded which). These receptors were collected from a woman aged 50 to 60 with acute COVID-19.

The chain links TRBV5-1 to TRBJ2-7; TRBD1 agrees at 7 bases. CDR1 and CDR2 from the germline V gene are SGHRS and YFSETQ. CDR3 length equals 17 residues. V was clipped by 4 bases and J by 1 base; unmatched bases: 14. The CDR3 DNA reads TGCGCCAGCAGCCCCACAATACGACAGGGCACATCCTACGAGCAGTACTTC. It codes for CASSPTIRQGTSYEQYF.

The rearrangement links TRBV28 to TRBJ1-2; tentative D call: TRBD1 (6 bases). This CDR3 spans 14 amino acids. The germline gives CDR1 MDHEN, CDR2 SYDVKM. Trimming shortened V by 6 bases and J by 2 bases, and 13 bases separated the two germline ends. The CDR3 sequence: CASSRHQGNYGYTF. DNA of the CDR3: TGTGCCAGCAGCCGTCATCAGGGGAACTATGGCTACACCTTC.

The gene calls are TRBV25-1 and TRBJ1-6, with 10 positions matching TRBD1. Germline V gene sequence: CDR1 MGHDK, CDR2 SYGVNS. The CDR3 length is 17 residues. With V trimmed by 4 bases and J by 5 bases, 8 bases remained unmatched. The CDR3, as DNA: TGTGCCAGCAGTGGTCGACAGGGGGCGTCGGATAATTCACCCCTCCACTTT. Translation: CASSGRQGASDNSPLHF.

In this sample, this clone turned up once. This chain links TRBV30 with TRBJ2-3; 9 positions match TRBD1. CDR1 GTSNPN and CDR2 SVGIG come from the germline V gene (reference sequence). This CDR3 is built from 15 residues. Trimming cost V 2 bases and J 5 bases; bases outside gene matches: 8. In DNA, the CDR3 is TGTGCCTGGAGTCCCGGGACAGGGTGGAAAGATACGCAGTATTTT. As protein: CAWSPGTGWKDTQYF. Full variable domain (missing parts from reference TRBV30 and TRBJ2-3): SQTIHQWPATLVQPVGSPLSLECTVEGTSNPNLYWYRQAAGRGLQLLFYSVGIGQISSEVPQNLSASRPQDRQFILSSKKLLLSDSGFYLCAWSPGTGWKDTQYFGPGTRLTVL.

The rearrangement links TRBV7-8 to TRBJ2-7; tentatively, D is TRBD2 (6 bases). There are 13 residues in the CDR3. Trimming cost V 5 bases and J 2 bases, with 10 bases left between them. Germline loops: CDR1 SGHVS, CDR2 FQNEAQ. The CDR3 DNA is TGTGCCAGCAGCCGTCCGGGGGCCTACGAGCAGTACTTC. It yields the protein CASSRPGAYEQYF.

The CDR3 loop is CASSLETALSWRNTEAFF. The CDR3 nucleotides read TGTGCCAGCAGCTTGGAGACAGCACTATCCTGGAGGAACACTGAAGCTTTCTTT. The chain links TRBV7-6 to TRBJ1-1; maybe TRBD1 (5 bases). CDR1 is SGHVS, CDR2 FNYEAQ, per germline. Trimming left V 3 bases short and J 1 base short, with 21 bases between. This CDR3 region has 18 residues.

The genes are TRBV10-3 and TRBJ1-2, with unresolved D. Trimming removed 7 bases at V and 7 bases at J, with 13 bases between. The CDR3 runs to 12 residues. CDR1 and CDR2 from the germline V gene are ENHRY and SYGVKD. The CDR3 DNA reads as TGTGCCATCAAGACACCGATTACTGGCTACACCTTC. Translation gives CAIKTPITGYTF.

The chain carries TRBV27 and TRBJ1-1; D not resolved. The CDR3 runs 13 residues. Germline assignment: CDR1 MNHEY and CDR2 SMNVEV (reference sequence). V was trimmed by 5 bases and J by 4 bases, leaving 11 bases between them. The CDR3 loop reads CASSLESFTEAFF. In DNA, the CDR3 is TGTGCCAGCAGTCTCGAGTCTTTCACTGAAGCTTTCTTT.

The J gene is TRBJ1-2, the V gene TRBV6-1; D remains unclear. In germline, CDR1 is MNHNS, CDR2 SASEGT. The CDR3 is 12 residues long. The V end lost 0 bases, the J end lost 8 bases, and 7 bases lay between the germline ends. The CDR3 protein is CASSEAPVGYTF. CDR3 nucleotide sequence: TGTGCCAGCAGTGAAGCGCCGGTAGGCTACACCTTC.

The chain is built from TRBV9 and TRBJ2-1; no clear D gene. CDR1 is SGDLS and CDR2 is YYNGEE in the germline V gene. The V end was cut by 1 base, the J end by 8 bases, with 16 bases between. The CDR3 contains 15 residues. CDR3 amino acids: CASSVRLQRGDEQFF. For the CDR3, the DNA is TGTGCCAGCAGCGTAAGACTTCAACGAGGCGATGAGCAGTTCTTC.

This chain uses TRBV19 with TRBJ1-1, with 8 bases lining up with TRBD1. Per germline, CDR1 LNHDA and CDR2 SQIVND (reference sequence). The V segment lost 7 bases and the J segment 6 bases; nucleotides outside the gene matches: 19. The CDR3 consists of 17 residues. In nucleotides, the CDR3 is TGTGCCAGTACCATTTTTGGCATTGGACAGGGTGCGGCTGAAGCTTTCTTT. Translating gives CASTIFGIGQGAAEAFF.

This chain uses TRBV19 with TRBJ1-3, with 7 bases identical to TRBD1. V lost 6 bases to trimming and J lost 3 bases; unmatched junction nucleotides: 8. CDR1 and CDR2 from the germline V gene are LNHDA and SQIVND (reference sequence). The CDR3 sequence is 15 residues long. DNA for the CDR3: TGTGCCAGTAGAAACAGGGGAACGGGTGGAAACACCATATATTTT. Protein product: CASRNRGTGGNTIYF.

The genes are TRBV28 and TRBJ1-5; a weak D match, TRBD1 (6 bases). Germline CDR1 reads MDHEN; CDR2 reads SYDVKM. Trimming stripped 5 bases from V and 0 bases from J, with 11 bases between. The CDR3 sequence is 15 residues long. The CDR3, as DNA: TGTGCCAGCAGTCGTGGACAGTATAGCAATCAGCCCCAGCATTTT. It is translated as CASSRGQYSNQPQHF.

This rearrangement joins TRBV5-1 to TRBJ2-6; 7 bases agree with TRBD1. Trimming cost V 4 bases and J 8 bases; bases outside gene matches: 9. The germline V gene has CDR1 SGHRS and CDR2 YFSETQ. The CDR3 extends over 15 amino acids. The CDR3 sequence is CASSQTQTGTNVLTF. CDR3 nucleotide sequence: TGCGCCAGCAGCCAAACACAGACAGGGACCAACGTCCTGACTTTC.

This clone was recorded once. The genes are TRBV4-1 and TRBJ2-6; no clear D gene. The CDR3 length is 16 residues. The V gene's germline CDR1 is MGHRA and CDR2 YSYEKL. Trimming pared 3 bases from V and 0 bases from J, leaving 9 bases between. CDR3 amino acids: CASSQERGSGANVLTF. CDR3 DNA: TGCGCCAGCAGCCAGGAGCGAGGCTCTGGGGCCAACGTCCTGACTTTC.

CDR3 in amino acids: CASSRPGGSSGNTIYF. The CDR3 nucleotides are TGTGCCAGCAGCAGACCCGGGGGGAGCTCTGGAAACACCATATATTTT. The chain links TRBV5-8 to TRBJ1-3; the D gene is possibly TRBD1 (5 bases). The ends were cut back, 4 bases at V and 0 bases at J, with 14 bases in the middle. Germline V gene lookup returns CDR1 SGHTS and CDR2 YDEGEE. The CDR3 extends over 16 amino acids.

The J gene is TRBJ1-1, the V gene TRBV30, with a possible D match to TRBD1 (6 bases). CDR3 length: 15 residues. Trimming stripped 1 base from V and 0 bases from J, with 12 bases between. From germline, CDR1 is GTSNPN and CDR2 SVGIG (reference sequence). The CDR3 loop reads CAWSGGGGLNTEAFF. CDR3 sequence (DNA): TGTGCCTGGAGTGGTGGGGGGGGCTTGAACACTGAAGCTTTCTTT.

This chain uses TRBV19 with TRBJ1-2; D gene uncertain. V lost 3 bases, J lost 8 bases, and 13 bases lay in between. In germline, CDR1 is LNHDA, CDR2 SQIVND (reference sequence). The CDR3 covers 13 residues. The chain's CDR3 is CASSIFRESGYTF. The CDR3 DNA reads TGTGCCAGTAGTATTTTTCGGGAAAGCGGCTACACCTTC.

This rearrangement joins TRBV19 to TRBJ2-1, with TRBD2 identical over 10 bases. The CDR3 sequence is 15 residues long. Germline V gene lookup returns CDR1 LNHDA and CDR2 SQIVND (reference sequence). V was clipped by 5 bases and J by 4 bases; unmatched bases: 5. This CDR3 reads CASSRAGGSYNEQFF. The CDR3, as DNA: TGTGCCAGTAGTCGAGCGGGGGGGTCTTACAATGAGCAGTTCTTC.

A single count supports this clone. The chain employs TRBV7-9 and TRBJ2-1, with 13 bases lining up with TRBD2. Trimming removed 6 bases from V and 6 bases from J; junction bases left unmatched: 8. CDR1 is SEHNR, CDR2 FQNEAQ, per germline (reference sequence). CDR3 size: 16 residues. CDR3 coding DNA: TGTGCCAGCAGTAAACCGGGACTAGCGGGGTTCAATGAGCAGTTCTTC. Translating gives CASSKPGLAGFNEQFF.

The chain employs TRBV14 and TRBJ1-1; D remains unclear. In germline, CDR1 is SGHDN, CDR2 FVKESK. The CDR3 runs 13 residues. V lost 4 bases, J lost 3 bases, and 9 bases lay in between. The CDR3 region has the DNA TGTGCCAGCAGCCCCCTTGCGGACACTGAAGCTTTCTTT. It is translated as CASSPLADTEAFF. The full variable domain, with the rest looked up from reference TRBV14 and TRBJ1-1, is EAGVTQFPSHSVIEKGQTVTLRCDPISGHDNLYWYRRVMGKEIKFLLHFVKESKQDESGMPNNRFLAERTGGTYSTLKVQPAELEDSGVYFCASSPLADTEAFFGQGTRLTVV.

The chain carries TRBV5-1 and TRBJ2-1; TRBD2 aligns across 12 bases. The ends lost 1 base at V and 7 bases at J; junction bases unmatched: 3. Germline-derived CDR1 and CDR2 are SGHRS and YFSETQ. CDR3 size: 15 residues. In DNA, the CDR3 is TGCGCCAGCAGCTTGACTAGCGGGGGGTTTAATGAGCAGTTCTTC. Its translation: CASSLTSGGFNEQFF.

The CDR3, as DNA: TGTGCCAGTAGTATCCGGACAGGGCCGATGTTAAATGAGCAGTTCTTC. It codes for CASSIRTGPMLNEQFF. The chain has TRBV19 and TRBJ2-1; 8 nucleotides match TRBD1. V lost 3 bases and J lost 7; bases outside the gene matches: 11. The CDR3 is 16 residues long. Germline V gene data show CDR1 as LNHDA and CDR2 as SQIVND (reference sequence).

The chain links TRBV10-1 to TRBJ2-3; perhaps TRBD2 as D (5 bases). The CDR3 is 15 residues long. Trimming removed 6 bases from V and 0 bases from J, with 13 bases in between. Germline CDR1 and CDR2: WNHNN and SYGVQD (reference sequence). As DNA, the CDR3 is TGCGCCAGCAGCCCAGACTGGACTAGCACAGATACGCAGTATTTT. Translating it yields CASSPDWTSTDTQYF.

This chain connects TRBV4-1 to TRBJ2-1; no clear D gene. Germline V gene sequence: CDR1 MGHRA, CDR2 YSYEKL. This CDR3 region has 15 residues. Between the trimmed V and J ends, which lost 1 base and 5 bases, there was a span of 12 bases. Here the CDR3 DNA reads TGCGCCAGCAGCCAAGCGGTCCTGCCGAACAATGAGCAGTTCTTC. The encoded protein is CASSQAVLPNNEQFF.

This sequence joins TRBV7-2 and TRBJ1-2, with TRBD1 matching 12 bases. Per the germline V gene, CDR1 is SGHTA and CDR2 is FQGNSA. V shed 6 bases and J 3 bases; nucleotides not matched to a gene: 14. The CDR3 has 18 amino acids. CDR3 sequence: CASSRLGQGASVDYGYTF. The CDR3 DNA is TGTGCCAGCAGTCGCCTGGGACAGGGGGCGTCGGTTGACTATGGCTACACCTTC. The complete variable domain, with remaining parts taken from reference TRBV7-2 and TRBJ1-2, reads GAGVSQSPSNKVTEKGKDVELRCDPISGHTALYWYRQSLGQGLEFLIYFQGNSAPDKSGLPSDRFSAERTGGSVSTLTIQRTQQEDSAVYLCASSRLGQGASVDYGYTFGSGTRLTVV.

The V gene is TRBV19, the J gene TRBJ1-4; TRBD1 agrees at 8 bases. V was pared by 5 bases and J by 6 bases, with 8 bases of the junction left unmatched. The germline V gene has CDR1 LNHDA and CDR2 SQIVND (reference sequence). The CDR3 extends over 15 amino acids. CDR3 loop: CASSPQGQAHEKLFF. In DNA, the CDR3 is TGTGCCAGTAGTCCCCAGGGACAGGCTCATGAAAAACTGTTTTTT.

Details on this clone: Other nucleotide sequences from this sample produce the same CDR3. The gene calls are TRBV18 and TRBJ1-5; D gene ambiguous. The CDR3 extends over 14 amino acids. In germline, CDR1 is KGHSH, CDR2 LQKENI. Between the trimmed V and J ends, which lost 6 bases and 3 bases, there was a span of 12 bases. The CDR3 spells CASSPRRDNQPQHF. The CDR3 region has the DNA TGTGCCAGCTCCCCGCGGAGGGACAATCAGCCCCAGCATTTT.

This chain links TRBV6-2 or TRBV6-3 with TRBJ2-5; 10 bases agree with TRBD1. Germline loops: CDR1 MNHEY, CDR2 SVGEGT. The CDR3 totals 15 residues. V was pared by 6 bases and J by 4 bases, with 8 bases of the junction left unmatched. The CDR3 nucleotides read TGTGCCAGCAGCCGCCTGGGACAGGGGACAGAGACCCAGTACTTC. This codes for CASSRLGQGTETQYF.

Details on this clone: The sample has other DNA sequences that encode this CDR3 too. V is TRBV7-9 and J is TRBJ1-1; maybe TRBD1 (5 bases). The CDR3 sequence is 13 residues long. Trimming shortened V by 2 bases and J by 5 bases, and 9 bases separated the two germline ends. The germline gives CDR1 SEHNR, CDR2 FQNEAQ (reference sequence). The CDR3 here is CASSLTGGTEAFF. The DNA of the CDR3 is TGTGCCAGCAGCTTAACGGGGGGGACTGAAGCTTTCTTT.

J is TRBJ2-2 and V is TRBV18; no clear D. Germline CDR1 is KGHSH and CDR2 is LQKENI. The V end lost 5 bases, the J end lost 2 bases, and 3 bases lay between the germline ends. This CDR3 is 12 amino acids long. DNA for the CDR3: TGTGCCAGCTCATCTAACACCGGGGAGCTGTTTTTT. Residues: CASSSNTGELFF. Filled out from reference TRBV18 and TRBJ2-2, the complete variable domain reads NAGVMQNPRHLVRRRGQEARLRCSPMKGHSHVYWYRQLPEEGLKFMVYLQKENIIDESGMPKERFSAEFPKEGPSILRIQQVVRGDSAAYFCASSSNTGELFFGEGSRLTVL.

This rearrangement joins TRBV2 to TRBJ2-7, with D possibly TRBD2 on 6 matching bases. This CDR3 is built from 14 residues. V was cut by 4 bases and J by 0 bases, with 10 bases left in between. Germline V gives CDR1 SNHLY, CDR2 FYNNEI. The CDR3 loop reads CASSVGGSSYEQYF. CDR3 sequence (DNA): TGTGCCAGCAGTGTGGGGGGAAGCTCCTACGAGCAGTACTTC.